This T cell receptor beta chain was sequenced for a study of regulatory T cells in long-lasting Graves disease. With 4 bases clipped from V and 5 bases from J, the junction kept 5 bases outside the gene matches. The length of the CDR3 is 14 residues. Germline loops: CDR1 MNHEY, CDR2 SVGAGI. Libraries of TCR beta came from iRepertoire HTBI primers plus Arm-PCR of CDR3 regions. TCRdb analysed the multiplex PCR reads with MiXCR anew, one entry per CDR3 protein. The data show over 450,000 distinct CDR3 sequences, with roughly 21% seen just once and less than 9% held by the top ten. Time point denoted: persistent/refractory GD, antithyroid drugs over 5 years with positive TRAb. With RNA extracted from PBMCs as input, the TCR library was made.

The gene calls are TRBV6-5 and TRBJ1-5; 7 positions agree with TRBD1. This TCR came from a female donor with Graves disease. Sample: peripheral blood mononuclear cells (PBMCs), taken when the disease was refractory, from a patient treated with antithyroid drugs. CDR3 in amino acids: CASSSDRADQPQHF. The CDR3 DNA reads TGTGCCAGCAGTTCCGACAGGGCCGATCAGCCCCAGCATTTT.